These T cell receptor beta chains were read from a single sample in a study of T cell responses to AZD1222 COVID-19 vaccine. Sequencing used immunoSEQ multiplex PCR; TCRdb keeps in-frame clones, though not all of them. The table includes more than 90,000 clones, 86% detected once. The sample consisted of peripheral blood, taken 28 days after the second AZD1222 dose. The receptor set was obtained from an adult who received the AZD1222 COVID-19 vaccine. Both conserved end residues are part of each CDR3. The order of the fields is D gene, clone size, J gene, V gene, CDR3 DNA, CDR3 protein. The D gene is left open where the match is weak. Not every row has a clone size; where given, it reads once, few, many or a size class.

d_gene: NA; abundance: NA; j_gene: TRBJ1-5; v_gene: TRBV2; CDR3nt: TGTGCCAGCTCACCGGGACTTCAGCCCCAGCATTTT; CDR3aa: CASSPGLQPQHF
d_gene: NA; abundance: NA; j_gene: TRBJ1-1; v_gene: TRBV5-5; CDR3nt: TGTGCCAGCAGCTTGTCAGCGACTGAAGCTTTCTTT; CDR3aa: CASSLSATEAFF
d_gene: NA; abundance: NA; j_gene: TRBJ2-1; v_gene: TRBV7-9; CDR3nt: TGTGCCAGCACCCCGATCGACAATGAGCAGTTCTTC; CDR3aa: CASTPIDNEQFF
d_gene: NA; abundance: NA; j_gene: TRBJ2-1; v_gene: TRBV12-3/TRBV12-4; CDR3nt: TGTGCCAGCAGTTTAAGACATTACAATGAGCAGTTCTTC; CDR3aa: CASSLRHYNEQFF
d_gene: NA; abundance: NA; j_gene: TRBJ2-1; v_gene: TRBV19; CDR3nt: TGTGCCAGTAGTATAGGGATATTGAGGGGCTCCTACAATGAGCAGTTCTTC; CDR3aa: CASSIGILRGSYNEQFF
d_gene: NA; abundance: NA; j_gene: TRBJ2-7; v_gene: TRBV7-8; CDR3nt: TGTGCCAGCAGCTTAGCAGGACTATCTGGGGCCAGCTCCTACGAGCAGTACTTC; CDR3aa: CASSLAGLSGASSYEQYF
d_gene: NA; abundance: NA; j_gene: TRBJ1-1; v_gene: TRBV11-2; CDR3nt: TGTGCCAGCAGCCCTAGGTTAGGGCCTGAAGCTTTCTTT; CDR3aa: CASSPRLGPEAFF
d_gene: NA; abundance: once; j_gene: TRBJ2-1; v_gene: TRBV27; CDR3nt: TGTGCCAGCAGTCCCCGGGACTCCAACAATGAGCAGTTCTTC; CDR3aa: CASSPRDSNNEQFF
d_gene: NA; abundance: NA; j_gene: TRBJ1-2; v_gene: TRBV7-8; CDR3nt: TGTGCCAGCAGCCAATCAGGGGTTGGCTACACCTTC; CDR3aa: CASSQSGVGYTF
d_gene: NA; abundance: NA; j_gene: TRBJ2-6; v_gene: TRBV27; CDR3nt: TGTGCCAGCAGTGCCGCCGATGGACGGGGATTGGCCGTCCTGACTTTC; CDR3aa: CASSAADGRGLAVLTF
d_gene: NA; abundance: NA; j_gene: TRBJ1-1; v_gene: TRBV6-5; CDR3nt: TGTGCCAGCAGCAGCCATTTGAACACTGAAGCTTTCTTT; CDR3aa: CASSSHLNTEAFF
d_gene: NA; abundance: NA; j_gene: TRBJ2-5; v_gene: TRBV7-3; CDR3nt: TGTGCCAGCAGCTTAGGGGGGCAAGAGACCCAGTACTTC; CDR3aa: CASSLGGQETQYF
d_gene: NA; abundance: NA; j_gene: TRBJ2-7; v_gene: TRBV11-1; CDR3nt: TGTGCCAGCAGCGTTAGCGCCAACTCCTACGAGCAGTACTTC; CDR3aa: CASSVSANSYEQYF
d_gene: TRBD1; abundance: NA; j_gene: TRBJ1-4; v_gene: TRBV3-1/TRBV3-2; CDR3nt: TGTGCCAGCAGCCAAGGGACAGGGGTATTTAGTGAAAAACTGTTTTTT; CDR3aa: CASSQGTGVFSEKLFF
d_gene: NA; abundance: NA; j_gene: TRBJ2-2; v_gene: TRBV6-4; CDR3nt: TGTGCCAGCAGTAGAGAGGTCGGCTTTATAAACACCGGGGAGCTGTTTTTT; CDR3aa: CASSREVGFINTGELFF
d_gene: TRBD1; abundance: NA; j_gene: TRBJ1-2; v_gene: TRBV4-2; CDR3nt: TGTGCCAGCAGCCAAGTTCCCCTCGGGGGACAGTCCTATGGCTACACCTTC; CDR3aa: CASSQVPLGGQSYGYTF
d_gene: NA; abundance: NA; j_gene: TRBJ1-1; v_gene: TRBV18; CDR3nt: TGTGCCAGCTCACCACGGAGCAGGGGAACTGAAGCTTTCTTT; CDR3aa: CASSPRSRGTEAFF
d_gene: TRBD2; abundance: NA; j_gene: TRBJ2-1; v_gene: TRBV2; CDR3nt: TGTGCCAGTGAACCCGTCCGGCTAGCGGGACACCCTACCTACAATGAGCAGTTCTTC; CDR3aa: CASEPVRLAGHPTYNEQFF
d_gene: TRBD2; abundance: NA; j_gene: TRBJ2-3; v_gene: TRBV6-1; CDR3nt: TGTGCCAGCAGTGAAGGTGGACTAGCCCCTATGGCGCAGTATTTT; CDR3aa: CASSEGGLAPMAQYF
d_gene: NA; abundance: NA; j_gene: TRBJ2-5; v_gene: TRBV7-9; CDR3nt: TGTGCCAGCAGCTTAGGCAAGGACCAAGAGACCCAGTACTTC; CDR3aa: CASSLGKDQETQYF
d_gene: NA; abundance: NA; j_gene: TRBJ1-2; v_gene: TRBV24-1; CDR3nt: TGTGCCACCAGTGATTTGCGGGGGTATGGCTACACCTTC; CDR3aa: CATSDLRGYGYTF
d_gene: TRBD1; abundance: NA; j_gene: TRBJ2-3; v_gene: TRBV9; CDR3nt: TGTGCCAGCAGCGTAGGGTTAGGGGGCAGCACAGATACGCAGTATTTT; CDR3aa: CASSVGLGGSTDTQYF
d_gene: TRBD2; abundance: NA; j_gene: TRBJ2-3; v_gene: TRBV19; CDR3nt: TGTGCCAGTAGTATTACTAGCGGGACTCGCACAGATACGCAGTATTTT; CDR3aa: CASSITSGTRTDTQYF
d_gene: TRBD1; abundance: NA; j_gene: TRBJ1-2; v_gene: TRBV19; CDR3nt: TGTGCCAGTATTTCGGGACAGGGTCTGGGCTACACCTTC; CDR3aa: CASISGQGLGYTF
d_gene: TRBD1; abundance: NA; j_gene: TRBJ1-2; v_gene: TRBV6-5; CDR3nt: TGTGCCAGCAGTTACTCCGGGGGACAGGGGAACTATGGCTACACCTTC; CDR3aa: CASSYSGGQGNYGYTF
d_gene: NA; abundance: NA; j_gene: TRBJ1-3; v_gene: TRBV7-2; CDR3nt: TGTGCCAGCAGCTTAGGGACGGCAATGGGAAACACCATATATTTT; CDR3aa: CASSLGTAMGNTIYF
d_gene: NA; abundance: NA; j_gene: TRBJ1-5; v_gene: TRBV7-9; CDR3nt: TGTGCCAGCAGCTTAGGGGGGGATAGCAATCAGCCCCAGCATTTT; CDR3aa: CASSLGGDSNQPQHF
d_gene: NA; abundance: few; j_gene: TRBJ1-5; v_gene: TRBV2; CDR3nt: TGTGCCAGCAGAGACGACTACAATCAGCCCCAGCATTTT; CDR3aa: CASRDDYNQPQHF
d_gene: NA; abundance: NA; j_gene: TRBJ1-4; v_gene: TRBV2; CDR3nt: TGTGCCAGCAATCAGGAGCTCGATGAAAAACTGTTTTTT; CDR3aa: CASNQELDEKLFF
d_gene: NA; abundance: NA; j_gene: TRBJ1-3; v_gene: TRBV7-9; CDR3nt: TGTGCCAGCAGCTCGCGGCCCGTGCCCGGAAACACCATATATTTT; CDR3aa: CASSSRPVPGNTIYF
d_gene: TRBD1; abundance: NA; j_gene: TRBJ1-5; v_gene: TRBV6-4; CDR3nt: TGTGCCAGCAGTCCCACAGGGGGCAATCAGCCCCAGCATTTT; CDR3aa: CASSPTGGNQPQHF
d_gene: TRBD1; abundance: NA; j_gene: TRBJ1-5; v_gene: TRBV18; CDR3nt: TGTGCCAGCTCAACCCAGGGGGCGCGAAGCAATCAGCCCCAGCATTTT; CDR3aa: CASSTQGARSNQPQHF
d_gene: TRBD2; abundance: NA; j_gene: TRBJ2-5; v_gene: TRBV6-5; CDR3nt: TGTGCCAGCAAGCGGGGGGTTAAGATCCAAGAGACCCAGTACTTC; CDR3aa: CASKRGVKIQETQYF
d_gene: NA; abundance: NA; j_gene: TRBJ1-3; v_gene: TRBV18; CDR3nt: TGTGCCAGCTCACCACCGGCGGGGGCGGGAGGAAACACCATATATTTT; CDR3aa: CASSPPAGAGGNTIYF
d_gene: NA; abundance: NA; j_gene: TRBJ1-4; v_gene: TRBV19; CDR3nt: TGTGCGAGTGGGTACATGGATGAAAAACTGTTTTTT; CDR3aa: CASGYMDEKLFF
d_gene: TRBD1; abundance: NA; j_gene: TRBJ1-1; v_gene: TRBV4-1; CDR3nt: TGCGCCAGCAGCTCCTACAGGGGCGGGAACACTGAAGCTTTCTTT; CDR3aa: CASSSYRGGNTEAFF
d_gene: TRBD2; abundance: NA; j_gene: TRBJ2-1; v_gene: TRBV5-1; CDR3nt: TGCGCCAGCAGCTTGGCCGGGAGGAGCTCCTACAATGAGCAGTTCTTC; CDR3aa: CASSLAGRSSYNEQFF
d_gene: TRBD1; abundance: NA; j_gene: TRBJ1-4; v_gene: TRBV18; CDR3nt: TGTGCCAGCTCACCACTCGCAGGGGGGACAACTAATGAAAAACTGTTTTTT; CDR3aa: CASSPLAGGTTNEKLFF
d_gene: NA; abundance: NA; j_gene: TRBJ1-1; v_gene: TRBV3-1/TRBV3-2; CDR3nt: TGTGCCAGCAGCCAGGGTTCCCAGGGTGACACTGAAGCTTTCTTT; CDR3aa: CASSQGSQGDTEAFF
d_gene: NA; abundance: NA; j_gene: TRBJ2-3; v_gene: TRBV6-5; CDR3nt: TGTGCCAGCAGTTACGCGGCCCATACGCAGTATTTT; CDR3aa: CASSYAAHTQYF
d_gene: NA; abundance: NA; j_gene: TRBJ2-7; v_gene: TRBV14; CDR3nt: TGTGCCAGCAGCCATCGGTCTTTCCCCTACGAGCAGTACTTC; CDR3aa: CASSHRSFPYEQYF
d_gene: TRBD1; abundance: NA; j_gene: TRBJ1-1; v_gene: TRBV6-5; CDR3nt: TGTGCCAGCAGTTACTCCGGCAGGGGGGCCACTGAAGCTTTCTTT; CDR3aa: CASSYSGRGATEAFF
d_gene: NA; abundance: NA; j_gene: TRBJ1-2; v_gene: TRBV12-3/TRBV12-4; CDR3nt: TGTGCCAGCAGTCCCCGGACGGGCTATGGCTACACCTTC; CDR3aa: CASSPRTGYGYTF
d_gene: NA; abundance: NA; j_gene: TRBJ2-5; v_gene: TRBV3-1/TRBV3-2; CDR3nt: TGTGCCAGCAGCCAAGATCGTGTCTTCCAAGAGACCCAGTACTTC; CDR3aa: CASSQDRVFQETQYF
d_gene: TRBD1; abundance: NA; j_gene: TRBJ1-6; v_gene: TRBV6-4; CDR3nt: TGTGCCAGCAGTGACTCCACAGGGGGCAATTCACCCCTCCACTTT; CDR3aa: CASSDSTGGNSPLHF
d_gene: TRBD2; abundance: NA; j_gene: TRBJ2-5; v_gene: TRBV7-3; CDR3nt: TGTGCCAGCAGCTTACTAGCGGACGTAGGGGAGACCCAGTACTTC; CDR3aa: CASSLLADVGETQYF
d_gene: TRBD2; abundance: NA; j_gene: TRBJ2-2; v_gene: TRBV7-7; CDR3nt: TGTGCCAGCAGCTCCGGGAGGACCGGGGAGCTGTTTTTT; CDR3aa: CASSSGRTGELFF
d_gene: NA; abundance: NA; j_gene: TRBJ1-1; v_gene: TRBV27; CDR3nt: TGTGCCAGCAGAGCCAGGGTCGGGCGCACTGAAGCTTTCTTT; CDR3aa: CASRARVGRTEAFF